This T cell receptor (beta chain) was captured in a study of regulatory T cells in long-lasting Graves disease. Time point: newly diagnosed GD, antithyroid drugs for less than 3 months. Researchers made the TCR library from RNA that was extracted from PBMCs. Overall study findings and caveats: Persistent Graves' disease cases displayed lower TCR diversity than newly diagnosed ones. Persistent disease samples used TRBV28, TRBJ1-2 and TRBJ2-5 preferentially.

This clonotype was counted many times. Its antigen is unidentified. V gave up 7 bases and J gave up 9 bases, with 15 bases separating them. This CDR3 region has 12 residues. Germline-derived CDR1 and CDR2 are MDHEN and SYDVKM. Assembly of TCR beta libraries relied on iRepertoire HTBI primers together with Arm-PCR of CDR3 regions. TCRdb independently ran MiXCR on the multiplex PCR reads; one entry per CDR3 protein. The table shows approximately 210,000 distinct CDR3 sequences, with approximately 20% occurring only once. The chain combines TRBV28 with TRBJ1-1; D is unclear. The sequencing used peripheral blood mononuclear cells (PBMCs), collected at new diagnosis, from a patient treated with antithyroid drugs. The sequence was collected from a female donor with Graves disease. The CDR3: CASTASGVKAFF. In DNA, the CDR3 is TGTGCCAGCACCGCAAGTGGGGTTAAAGCTTTCTTT. The full variable domain, completed using reference TRBV28 and TRBJ1-1, is DVKVTQSSRYLVKRTGEKVFLECVQDMDHENMFWYRQDPGLGLRLIYFSYDVKMKEKGDIPEGYSVSREKKERFSLILESASTNQTSMYLCASTASGVKAFFGQGTRLTVV.